This entry lists 8 T cell receptor beta chains sequenced from one sample in a study of T-cell memory formation after mild COVID-19. TCRdb redid the calling of the 5' RACE reads with MiXCR, one entry per CDR3 protein. The repertoire consists of 30,000 to 35,000 distinct CDR3 sequences, with 21% occurring once and the leading ten covering about 1.5%. Sequencing was performed on PBMCs or a T cell subset sorted from them (not recorded which). The receptors derive from an adult who had mild COVID-19 (a few samples of this study predate the infection). Cell type and time point are not known.

At least ten counts were recorded for this clonotype. The gene calls are TRBV15 and TRBJ1-5; D unclear. Trimming shortened V by 4 bases and J by 7 bases, and 11 bases separated the two germline ends. Germline assignment: CDR1 LNHNV and CDR2 YYDKDF (reference sequence). CDR3 length equals 13 residues. This chain's CDR3 is CATSTAGYQPQHF. In DNA form, the CDR3 reads TGTGCCACCAGCACCGCGGGTTACCAGCCCCAGCATTTT.

The chain recombines TRBV29-1 with TRBJ2-2; tentatively, D is TRBD2 (6 bases). Germline-derived CDR1 and CDR2 are SQVTM and ANQGSEA. Trimming cost V 6 bases and J 0 bases, with 14 bases left between them. The CDR3 covers 15 residues. In nucleotides, the CDR3 is TGCAGCGTGGAGGGTTCGCGGACGAACACCGGGGAGCTGTTTTTT. Protein sequence: CSVEGSRTNTGELFF.

This clonotype was detected ten times or more. The chain has TRBV20-1 and TRBJ1-1; TRBD1 agrees at 11 bases. CDR1 and CDR2 from the germline V gene are DFQATT and SNEGSKA (reference sequence). Trimming cost V 0 bases and J 4 bases; bases outside gene matches: 10. The CDR3 has 17 residues. CDR3 sequence: CSARDFASGTGGTEAFF. CDR3 nucleotides: TGCAGTGCTAGAGATTTCGCATCAGGGACAGGGGGCACTGAAGCTTTCTTT.

This clonotype came up many times. This chain uses TRBV12-3 or TRBV12-4 with TRBJ1-5, with 8 bases aligning to TRBD1. This CDR3 has 18 amino acids. The V and J ends lost 4 bases and 6 bases, in that order; junction bases with no gene match: 17. The CDR3, as DNA: TGTGCCAGCAGTTCCCTACCCAGACAGGGGAGTTGGAGTCAGCCCCAGCATTTT. It yields the protein CASSSLPRQGSWSQPQHF.

In this sample, this clonotype turned up many times. V usage is TRBV27 and J usage is TRBJ2-1; D gene unclear. The germline gives CDR1 MNHEY, CDR2 SMNVEV (reference sequence). The CDR3 runs 16 residues. The germline V and J ends were trimmed by 4 bases and 3 bases, with 16 bases remaining between them. The CDR3 DNA follows: TGTGCCAGCAGTTACGGGTTTGGACCTTTCTACAATGAGCAGTTCTTC. Residues: CASSYGFGPFYNEQFF.

The table lists this clonotype with many counts. The chain uses TRBV20-1 and TRBJ2-5, with 9 bases that match TRBD1. The CDR3 sequence is 13 residues long. Trimming removed 3 bases from V and 5 bases from J; junction bases left unmatched: 4. Germline CDR1 is DFQATT and CDR2 is SNEGSKA (reference sequence). CDR3 protein: CSARGQGVETQYF. CDR3 coding DNA: TGCAGTGCTAGGGGACAGGGAGTGGAGACCCAGTACTTC.

This clonotype was counted at least ten times. This rearrangement joins TRBV7-3 to TRBJ1-2; TRBD1 matches 10 bases. V shed 4 bases and J 8 bases; nucleotides not matched to a gene: 13. This CDR3 region has 16 residues. CDR1 SGHTA and CDR2 FQGTGA come from the germline V gene. The CDR3, as DNA: TGTGCCAGCAGCTCGCTGGGCGGGACAGGGGCGGGAGGCTACACCTTC. Protein: CASSSLGGTGAGGYTF.

This clonotype was seen repeatedly, ten times or more. The chain recombines TRBV7-9 with TRBJ1-1; 9 positions match TRBD1. This CDR3 is built from 13 residues. Trimming at V came to 5 bases and at J to 9 bases, leaving 7 bases not matched to a gene. Germline V gene lookup returns CDR1 SEHNR and CDR2 FQNEAQ (reference sequence). The CDR3 is CASSRVGQGKAFF. The CDR3, as DNA: TGTGCCAGCAGCCGCGTGGGACAGGGAAAAGCTTTCTTT.